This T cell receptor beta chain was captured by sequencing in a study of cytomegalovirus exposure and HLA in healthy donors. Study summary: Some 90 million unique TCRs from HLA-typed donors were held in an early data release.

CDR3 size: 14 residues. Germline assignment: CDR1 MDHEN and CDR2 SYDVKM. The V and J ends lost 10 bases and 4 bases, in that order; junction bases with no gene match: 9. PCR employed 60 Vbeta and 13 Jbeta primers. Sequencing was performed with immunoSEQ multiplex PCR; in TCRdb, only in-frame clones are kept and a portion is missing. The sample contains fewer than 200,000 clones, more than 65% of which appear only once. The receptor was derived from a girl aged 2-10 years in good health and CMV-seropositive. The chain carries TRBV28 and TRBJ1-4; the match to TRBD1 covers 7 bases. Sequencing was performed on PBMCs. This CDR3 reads CATEDRSLNEKLFF. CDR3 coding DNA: TGTGCCACCGAGGACAGGAGCCTTAATGAAAAACTGTTTTTT.